The 22 T cell receptor beta chains presented below share a single source sample, sequenced in a study of tumor-infiltrating lymphocytes in primary liver carcinoma. Unsorted bulk tissue of roughly 18-31 mg yielded co-extracted RNA and DNA. The input was approximately 500 ng total RNA; TCR beta cDNA was made from it with a constant-region primer. Modified slightly, ARM-PCR produced TCR beta libraries over three nested multiplex PCR rounds. The first two PCR rounds, roughly 11 cycles each, used TRBV1-TRBV30 forward primers and a C-beta reverse primer. TCRdb reanalysed the multiplex PCR reads using MiXCR and keeps one entry per CDR3 protein. Of about 48,000 distinct CDR3 sequences in the sample, roughly 77% are singletons; the top ten hold more than 25%. Input material: liver tumor tissue from sampling region 3. The subset is: tumor region T3, left-lateral pole. These receptors originate from a man aged 35-49 years with primary liver carcinoma and hepatitis B virus infection.

The chain employs TRBV2 and TRBJ2-5, with D possibly being TRBD2 (5 bases). This CDR3 region has 12 residues. Germline V lookup: CDR1 SNHLY, CDR2 FYNNEI. CDR3 residues: CASCPGWETQYF. Written as DNA, the CDR3 is TGTGCAAGCTGTCCGGGGTGGGAGACCCAGTACTTC. Combining the CDR3 with reference TRBV2 and TRBJ2-5 gives the whole variable domain EPEVTQTPSHQVTQMGQEVILRCVPISNHLYFYWYRQILGQKVEFLVSFYNNEISEKSEIFDDQFSVERPDGSNFTLKIRSTKLEDSAMYFCASCPGWETQYFGPGTRLLVL.

In the case of this clonotype: A junction boundary mismatches the germline segment, possibly from a read error. CDR3 coding DNA: TGCAGCATTGAAGTCCTCGGAGAGCAGTACTTT. Residues: CSIEVLGEQYF. The chain carries TRBV29-1 and TRBJ2-7; D gene ambiguous. Germline V CDR1 and CDR2: SQVTM, ANQGSEA. The CDR3 totals 11 residues.

This clonotype occurred once. CDR3 bases: TGTGCCAGCACTTTTGGGACAGGGTCGACAACTAATGAAAAACTGTTTTTT. It translates to CASTFGTGSTTNEKLFF. V usage is TRBV6-6 and J usage is TRBJ1-4, with 9 nucleotides matching TRBD1. The V segment lost 7 bases and the J segment 0 bases; nucleotides outside the gene matches: 9. Germline lookup yields CDR1 MNHNY and CDR2 SVGAGI (reference sequence). CDR3 length: 17 residues.

Comment on this clonotype: This CDR3 is missing its conserved last phenylalanine or tryptophan, likely due to a read error. V gene TRBV4-1 combines with J gene TRBJ2-1; the D is unclear. The germline V gene has CDR1 MGHRA and CDR2 YSYEKL. CDR3 length equals 12 residues. The CDR3 nucleotides are TGTGCCAGCAGCCAAGCAGGAACCGAGCAGTTCTTA. Translating gives CASSQAGTEQFL.

The chain joins TRBV18 to TRBJ1-5, with D uncertain. Per the germline V gene, CDR1 is KGHSH and CDR2 is LQKENI. Deletions cut 6 bases from V and 3 bases from J, with 9 bases between. The CDR3 consists of 13 residues. The CDR3 spells CASSLTNNQPQHF. The CDR3 bases are TGTGCCAGCTCGTTGACAAACAATCAGCCCCAGCATTTT.

On this clonotype: The junction and the germline gene differ at one end; a read error may be behind it. This chain joins TRBV4-1 and TRBJ2-2, with D possibly matching TRBD2 (5 bases). From germline, CDR1 is MGHRA and CDR2 YSYEKL. CDR3 length equals 14 residues. The CDR3 DNA is TGCGCCAGCAGTCATTCGACGGTCGCCGGGGAGCTCTTTTTT. Its protein is CASSHSTVAGELFF.

About this clonotype: With a much larger clone just one base away, this may be a read error. The rearrangement uses TRBV30 and TRBJ2-1; TRBD2 matches 8 bases. CDR3 size: 13 residues. Germline V gives CDR1 GTSNPN, CDR2 SVGIG (reference sequence). V lost 5 bases and J lost 5; bases outside the gene matches: 5. Here the CDR3 DNA reads TGTGCCTGGGAGCGGGAGCCCCACAATGAGCAGTTCTTC. It translates to CAWEREPHNEQFF.

Many counts were recorded for this clonotype. For the CDR3, the DNA is TGTGCCAGCAGCTCCGGACGAGGACTTAGCACAGATACGCAGTATTTT. This translates into CASSSGRGLSTDTQYF. This chain uses TRBV5-4 with TRBJ2-3; tentative D call: TRBD2 (5 bases). V was shortened by 3 bases and J by 0 bases, with 14 bases between the two germline ends. CDR3 length equals 16 residues. Per the germline V gene, CDR1 is SGHNT and CDR2 is YYREEE (reference sequence).

About this clonotype: At one end the junction does not follow the germline gene, possibly because of a read error. The chain is built from TRBV7-9 and TRBJ2-1; TRBD2 matches at 7 bases. This CDR3 region has 17 residues. The germline V gene encodes CDR1 SEHNR and CDR2 FQNEAQ (reference sequence). The CDR3: CGSSLALGGGSYNEQFF. CDR3 coding DNA: TGTGGCAGCAGCTTAGCGCTGGGCGGGGGCTCCTACAATGAGCAGTTCTTC.

Ten or more counts support this clonotype. V and J are TRBV29-1 and TRBJ2-1; D is uncertain. This CDR3 spans 13 amino acids. V was shortened by 7 bases and J by 0 bases, with 10 bases between the two germline ends. The germline V gene has CDR1 SQVTM and CDR2 ANQGSEA. The CDR3: CSGGPASYNEQFF. DNA of the CDR3: TGCAGCGGTGGGCCCGCCTCCTACAATGAGCAGTTCTTC.

This clonotype was seen only a few times. The chain links TRBV24-1 to TRBJ2-2; D could derive from TRBD1 or TRBD2 (5 bases each). V lost 0 bases and J lost 2, with 9 bases in between. Germline values: CDR1 KGHDR, CDR2 SFDVKD. The CDR3 is 16 amino acids. This CDR3 reads CATSDLRGPNTGELFF. As DNA, the CDR3 is TGTGCCACCAGTGATTTGCGGGGCCCAAACACCGGGGAGCTGTTTTTT.

Worth noting for this clonotype: This is likely a read error, given that the CDR3 carries no conserved phenylalanine or tryptophan at its end. The chain combines TRBV11-2 with TRBJ1-2; D is undetermined. CDR1 SGHAT and CDR2 FQNNGV come from the germline V gene. This CDR3 has 13 residues. The CDR3 protein is CASSLEGNYSYTL. In DNA form, the CDR3 reads TGTGCCAGCAGCTTAGAGGGAAACTATAGCTACACCTTA.

On this clonotype: A junction boundary mismatches the germline segment, possibly from a read error. The chain uses TRBV4-1 and TRBJ2-1, with D perhaps matching TRBD1 (6 bases). The CDR3 sequence is 17 residues long. The V gene's germline CDR1 is MGHRA and CDR2 YSYEKL. CDR3 nucleotides: TGCGTCAGCAGCCGTCCCTTGGGGGCCAGCTCCTACAATGAGCAGTTCTTC. Residues: CVSSRPLGASSYNEQFF.

The V and J genes are TRBV6-6 and TRBJ2-2; D is tentatively TRBD1 or TRBD2 (5 bases each). V dropped 10 bases and J dropped 3 bases, with 15 bases sitting between them. Germline-derived CDR1 and CDR2 are MNHNY and SVGAGI (reference sequence). This CDR3 contains 14 residues. The CDR3 loop reads CATGPGTYTGELFF. The CDR3 coding sequence is TGTGCCACGGGACCGGGGACCTACACCGGGGAGCTGTTTTTT.

As regards this clonotype: A much larger clone lies a single base off, so this may be a read error. The chain links TRBV28 to TRBJ2-7; D possibly corresponds to TRBD2 (5 bases). CDR1 and CDR2 from the germline V gene are MDHEN and SYDVKM. V was pared by 6 bases and J by 7 bases, with 22 bases between. This CDR3 region has 15 residues. The CDR3: CASSQTARYPGEQYF. In nucleotides, the CDR3 is TGTGCCAGCAGCCAAACGGCGAGGTATCCGGGAGAGCAGTACTTC.

This clonotype occurred a few times. A read error may be the cause here, since a much bigger clone is one base away. The rearrangement joins TRBV12-5 to TRBJ2-1; TRBD2 aligns across 11 bases. The CDR3 has 16 amino acids. Germline CDR1 is LGHNT and CDR2 is FRNRAP. Written as DNA, the CDR3 is TGTGCTATTGGTTTGGTACTAGCGGGAGAGGGGAATGAGCAGTTCTTC. Its protein product is CAIGLVLAGEGNEQFF.

Details on this clonotype: At one end, the junction sequence differs from germline, possibly due to a read error. V usage is TRBV4-1 and J usage is TRBJ2-6; tentatively, D is TRBD1 (5 bases). The CDR3 runs to 16 residues. Germline lookup yields CDR1 MGHRA and CDR2 YSYEKL. The CDR3 DNA reads TGCGCCAGTAGCCAAGGAGCAGGGAATGGGGCCAACGTCCTGACTTTC. It translates to CASSQGAGNGANVLTF.

Details on this clonotype: No conserved phenylalanine or tryptophan is present at the end of the CDR3, so a read error is the likely explanation. The DNA is left out, because the CDR3 cannot be placed on it with certainty; the CDR3 is given as TCRdb lists it. The chain is built from TRBV5-1 and TRBJ2-5; the D segment call TRBD1 is taken from the table without a DNA check. Germline CDR1 and CDR2: SGHRS and YFSETQ. The CDR3 has 14 amino acids, counting both end residues. The CDR3 loop is CASSWGQTQETQCS.

Note on this clonotype: Since no conserved phenylalanine or tryptophan closes the CDR3, a read error is the likely cause. No DNA is shown, since the ends of the CDR3 on it are uncertain; the CDR3 is the one TCRdb lists. The chain employs TRBV11-2 and TRBJ1-2; the table's D call, TRBD1, was not checked against the DNA. The CDR3 length is 14 residues, termini included. CDR1 is SGHAT and CDR2 is FQNNGV in the germline V gene. CDR3 in amino acids: CASSLVQGFYGYTS.

Concerning this clonotype itself: Just one base apart from a much larger clone, this may be a read error. The CDR3 region is CASDLGGVDQPQHF. CDR3 DNA sequence: TGTGCCAGCGACCTGGGAGGGGTCGATCAGCCCCAGCATTTT. The genes are TRBV12-3 or TRBV12-4 and TRBJ1-5; D is possibly TRBD1 (5 bases). The CDR3 has 14 residues. Trimming left V 8 bases short and J 5 bases short, with 16 bases between.

In the case of this clonotype: One junction end disagrees with the germline gene, perhaps due to a read error. The V and J genes are TRBV11-2 and TRBJ2-7; possibly TRBD1 or TRBD2 for D (5 bases each). The CDR3 loop spans 15 amino acids. The germline V gene has CDR1 SGHAT and CDR2 FQNNGV. CDR3 residues: CASSQYSGGGYDQYF. As DNA, the CDR3 is TGTGCCAGCAGCCAATATTCGGGTGGGGGTTACGACCAGTACTTC.

The sample holds one count of this clonotype. No conserved phenylalanine or tryptophan ends this CDR3, so it is likely a read error. V is TRBV4-1 and J is TRBJ2-7; D might be TRBD1 or TRBD2, each matching 7 bases. The CDR3 is 16 amino acids. Germline CDR1 reads MGHRA; CDR2 reads YSYEKL. The CDR3 loop reads CASSPSPGGVSYEQYL. CDR3 bases: TGCGCCAGCAGCCCCTCCCCAGGGGGGGTCTCATACGAACAGTACCTC.